This TCR beta chain appears in the sequencing data of a study of blood T cell repertoires in COVID-19. In the study overall: Spain, Italy and the United States supplied samples that represented acute and convalescent COVID-19. T cells, B-cell-depleted T cells, or PBMCs provided the cDNA or gDNA that served as material.

This clone was counted only a few times. The table came from immunoSEQ multiplex PCR; TCRdb's copy has only in-frame clones and leaves some out. The sample gives approximately 240,000 clones, approximately 80% of which show up once; approximately 4.9% is in the top ten. V was cut by 9 bases and J by 2 bases, with 16 bases left in between. Germline V gene lookup returns CDR1 SNHLY and CDR2 FYNNEI. The CDR3 contains 14 residues. This clonotype originated in a woman older than 75 with active or convalescent COVID-19. The chain employs TRBV2 and TRBJ1-1, with D unresolved. The source material was peripheral blood. The CDR3 protein is CASETLTVNTEAFF. The CDR3 coding sequence is TGTGCCAGTGAGACGTTAACAGTTAACACTGAAGCTTTCTTT.